These T cell receptor beta chains were read from a single sample in a study of cytomegalovirus exposure and HLA in healthy donors. Assay used: immunoSEQ multiplex PCR; TCRdb lists only in-frame clones, some missing. The sample lists approximately 150,000 clones; approximately 78% were seen once. Source material: PBMCs. These receptor sequences come from a woman aged 50 to 60 in good health and CMV-seropositive. Both conserved end residues are part of each CDR3. Each record gives: V gene, clone size, J gene, D gene, CDR3 DNA, CDR3 protein. The D gene is left open where the match is weak. Expanded clones are given a class, and other clones once, few, many or no size at all.

>TRBV7-9|NA|TRBJ2-2|TRBD1
TGTGCCAGCCGGGAAGACAGGGTTTATTTGAACACCGGGGAGCTGTTTTTT
CASREDRVYLNTGELFF
>TRBV5-6|few|TRBJ2-5|NA
TGTGCCAGCAGCTTAATCAGTCCGTTACAAGAGACCCAGTACTTC
CASSLISPLQETQYF
>TRBV23-1|few|TRBJ1-5|NA
TGCGCCAGCAGTCAATTATCTAGGAAGTCCGGTTCGCCCCAGCATTTT
CASSQLSRKSGSPQHF
>TRBV6-6|NA|TRBJ2-1|TRBD2
TGTGCCAGCAGTCAACTAGCGTTTAGCTCCTACAATGAGCAGTTCTTC
CASSQLAFSSYNEQFF
>TRBV15|NA|TRBJ2-1|NA
TGTGCCACCAGCAGCGGCAGGGGAGTTAGGAACAATGAGCAGTTCTTC
CATSSGRGVRNNEQFF
>TRBV30|NA|TRBJ2-1|TRBD2
TGTGCCTGGAAGGGACTAGCGGGGGGGAATGAGCAGTTCTTC
CAWKGLAGGNEQFF
>TRBV7-9|NA|TRBJ1-1|NA
TGTTCCAGCAGCCAACAGGGACCTGAAGCTTTCTTT
CSSSQQGPEAFF
>TRBV7-9|NA|TRBJ2-7|TRBD2
TGTGCCAGCAGCTTAAATCGTCTGATAGCGGGGGACGAGCAGTACTTC
CASSLNRLIAGDEQYF
>TRBV10-3|NA|TRBJ1-2|TRBD1
TGTGCCATCAGCGAGACCTTAGGACAGGGGGTAACCTATGGCTACACCTTC
CAISETLGQGVTYGYTF
>TRBV18|NA|TRBJ2-1|TRBD2
TGTGCCAGCTCACCTTACACTAGCGGGGGAAATGAGCAGTTCTTC
CASSPYTSGGNEQFF
>TRBV4-2|NA|TRBJ2-1|TRBD2
TGTGCCAGCAGCCAACATAGCGGGGTATACAATGAGCAGTTCTTC
CASSQHSGVYNEQFF
>TRBV27|NA|TRBJ2-1|NA
TGTGCCAGCAGTTTAGACTGGTCTGGGAATGAGCAGTTCTTC
CASSLDWSGNEQFF
>TRBV7-8|NA|TRBJ2-3|NA
TGTGCCAGCAGCCGCGGACTAATTGATACGCAGTATTTT
CASSRGLIDTQYF
>TRBV7-2|NA|TRBJ2-1|TRBD2
TGTGCCAGCACCCCTCCCGGGACTAGCGGGGGCCTTATCTACAATGAGCAGTTCTTC
CASTPPGTSGGLIYNEQFF
>TRBV7-3|few|TRBJ2-7|TRBD2
TGTGCCAGCAGCGTGACTAGCGGGGCCTCCTACGAGCAGTACTTC
CASSVTSGASYEQYF
>TRBV15|NA|TRBJ1-3|NA
TGTGCCACCAGCAGGAACAGGGCCCGCTCTGGAAACACCATATATTTT
CATSRNRARSGNTIYF
>TRBV29-1|NA|TRBJ2-2|TRBD1
TGCAGCGTTCATAGCAGGGGGCCGAACACCGGGGAGCTGTTTTTT
CSVHSRGPNTGELFF
>TRBV5-1|NA|TRBJ2-2|TRBD1
TGCGCCAGCAGCCGGACAGGGAACACCGGGGAGCTGTTTTTT
CASSRTGNTGELFF
>TRBV5-1|NA|TRBJ1-5|NA
TGCGCCAGCAGCCCAGACAGCTTTAGTAGCAATCAGCCCCAGCATTTT
CASSPDSFSSNQPQHF
>TRBV7-3|NA|TRBJ1-2|NA
TGTGCCAGCAGCCCGGCGGGGGTTGGCGGCTACACCTTC
CASSPAGVGGYTF
>TRBV15|NA|TRBJ2-3|TRBD2
TGTGCCACCAGCAGAGGGGTCAGGGGACTAGCGGGGACAGATACGCAGTATTTT
CATSRGVRGLAGTDTQYF
>TRBV4-1|NA|TRBJ1-2|NA
TGCGCCAGCAGCCAAGAAGTGCGAGGGATCTTTACTAACTATGGCTACACCTTC
CASSQEVRGIFTNYGYTF
>TRBV9|once|TRBJ2-7|NA
TGTGCCAGCAGCGTAGAGTTGGCGGGGGCAAGGGAGCAGTACTTC
CASSVELAGAREQYF
>TRBV19|NA|TRBJ1-1|NA
TGTGCCAGTAGTACGTCTATCCGGACTGAAGCTTTCTTT
CASSTSIRTEAFF
>TRBV9|few|TRBJ2-5|NA
TGTGCCAGCAGCGTAGGGGCGTACCAAGAGACCCAGTACTTC
CASSVGAYQETQYF
>TRBV6-1|NA|TRBJ2-7|NA
TGTGCCAGCAGTGAAACCGTCCCAGGGGACCACGAGCAGTACTTC
CASSETVPGDHEQYF
>TRBV20-1|few|TRBJ1-5|NA
TGCAGTGCCCCCCCCGGGCAGCCCCAGCATTTT
CSAPPGQPQHF
>TRBV9|NA|TRBJ2-1|TRBD2
TGTGCCAGCAGCATGGGGACTAGCGGGGGCGGGAATGAGCAGTTCTTC
CASSMGTSGGGNEQFF
>TRBV5-1|NA|TRBJ1-4|TRBD1
TGCGCCAGCAGCTCGGGACAGGGGGCCAATAATGAAAAACTGTTTTTT
CASSSGQGANNEKLFF
>TRBV30|NA|TRBJ1-3|NA
TGTGCCTGGAGTGCGGACAGCTTCTCTGGAAACACCATATATTTT
CAWSADSFSGNTIYF
>TRBV6-5|NA|TRBJ1-2|NA
TGTGCCAGCAGTTACAGCCTCGCCATGAGGGGCTACACCTTC
CASSYSLAMRGYTF
>TRBV6-1|NA|TRBJ1-6|NA
TGTGCCAGCAGTGATTGGCCTTCACCCCTCCACTTT
CASSDWPSPLHF
>TRBV5-4|once|TRBJ2-6|NA
TGTGCCAGCAGCTTGGCTGGGTTCGGAGTCTCTGGGGCCAACGTCCTGACTTTC
CASSLAGFGVSGANVLTF
>TRBV5-1|NA|TRBJ1-4|TRBD1
TGCGCCAGCAGCCCCCGACAGGGCGACGGAGAAAAACTGTTTTTT
CASSPRQGDGEKLFF
>TRBV10-3|NA|TRBJ1-1|NA
TGTGCCATCAGTGCCCGGGACATGAACACTGAAGCTTTCTTT
CAISARDMNTEAFF
>TRBV5-1|NA|TRBJ2-5|NA
TGCGCCAGCAGCTTGGGGGCGCTACAAGAGACCCAGTACTTC
CASSLGALQETQYF
>TRBV5-4|NA|TRBJ2-7|NA
TGTGCCAGCAGCCCTAGTAAGAACGAGCAGTACTTC
CASSPSKNEQYF
>TRBV4-1|NA|TRBJ2-5|TRBD2
TGCGCCAGCAGCCAAGAAATACCGGGACTAGCGAAGGAGACCCAGTACTTC
CASSQEIPGLAKETQYF
>TRBV7-9|NA|TRBJ1-2|NA
TGTGCCAGCACCTCCTCTGGCTACACCTTC
CASTSSGYTF
>TRBV6-4|NA|TRBJ2-2|TRBD2
TGTGCCAGCACCCCTACTAGCGGGGGGAGCACCGGGGAGCTGTTTTTT
CASTPTSGGSTGELFF
>TRBV4-1|NA|TRBJ1-1|NA
TGCGCCAGCAGCCAGCCGATGGGGCCTGAAGCTTTCTTT
CASSQPMGPEAFF
>TRBV5-1|NA|TRBJ1-1|NA
TGCGCCAGCGCTGAAGGGACACAGGTGAACACTGAAGCTTTCTTT
CASAEGTQVNTEAFF
>TRBV5-1|NA|TRBJ1-1|NA
TGCGCCAGCAGCTTGGAGTCAGTTTCGAACACTGAAGCTTTCTTT
CASSLESVSNTEAFF
>TRBV18|NA|TRBJ2-1|NA
TGTGCCAGCTCACCGGGCAGGGGAGTTGAGCAGTTCTTC
CASSPGRGVEQFF
>TRBV6-5|NA|TRBJ2-7|TRBD1
TGTGCCAGCAGTTACTCCGGGACAGGGTCGTACGAGCAGTACTTC
CASSYSGTGSYEQYF
>TRBV28|NA|TRBJ2-7|NA
TGTGCCAGCAGTTTGGGGGGTAGTATGATGCAGTACTTC
CASSLGGSMMQYF
>TRBV5-1|NA|TRBJ2-7|NA
TGCGCCAGCAGCCCGGGCGGGTTGAACGAGCAGTACTTC
CASSPGGLNEQYF
>TRBV9|few|TRBJ1-1|NA
TGTGCCAGCAGCGTAGACCCTGGAGGAGAAGCTTTCTTT
CASSVDPGGEAFF
>TRBV13|NA|TRBJ2-7|TRBD1
TGTGCCAGCAGCCTCCGGGACAGATCCTACGAGCAGTACTTC
CASSLRDRSYEQYF